This T cell receptor beta chain originates from a study of blood T cell repertoires in COVID-19. Study-wide background: The origin of the acute and convalescent COVID-19 samples was the United States, Italy and Spain. Nucleic acid was either cDNA or gDNA, and it came from T cells, B-cell-depleted T cells, or PBMCs.

Germline V CDR1 and CDR2: MNHEY, SVGAGI. Trimming took 6 bases from V and 0 from J, leaving 14 bases between them. The CDR3 covers 15 residues. As processed by the authors: Reference gene primer amplification gave estimated nucleated cell counts. Data came from immunoSEQ multiplex PCR; TCRdb stores just in-frame clones and leaves some out. That table gives V, J and clone size, and the DNA gave D and trimming. The repertoire holds tens of thousands of clones, with 86% as singletons. Input material: peripheral blood. The V gene is TRBV6-5, the J gene TRBJ1-1; D might be TRBD1 (5 bases). The sequence was collected from a man aged 50-59 years with active or convalescent COVID-19. In DNA, the CDR3 is TGTGCCAGCAGGGGAAGTGGGGCCATGAACACTGAAGCTTTCTTT. Its translation: CASRGSGAMNTEAFF.